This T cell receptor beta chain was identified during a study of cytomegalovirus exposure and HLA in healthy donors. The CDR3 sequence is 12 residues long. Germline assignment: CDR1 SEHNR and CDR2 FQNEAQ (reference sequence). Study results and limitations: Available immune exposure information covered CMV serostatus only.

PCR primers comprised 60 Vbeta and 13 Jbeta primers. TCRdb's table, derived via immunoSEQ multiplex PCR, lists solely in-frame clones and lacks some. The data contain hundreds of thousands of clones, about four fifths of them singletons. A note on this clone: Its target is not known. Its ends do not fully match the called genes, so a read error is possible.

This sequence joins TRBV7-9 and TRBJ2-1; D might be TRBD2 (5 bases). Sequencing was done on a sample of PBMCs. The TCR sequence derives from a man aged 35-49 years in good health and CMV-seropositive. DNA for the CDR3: TGTTCCAGCAGCCCCCCGGGGAGTGAGCAGTTCTTC. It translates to CSSSPPGSEQFF.